This passage covers 17 T cell receptor beta chains from one sample sequenced in a study of cytomegalovirus exposure and HLA in healthy donors (dated by TCRdb to 2016 to 2017). The method was the immunoSEQ multiplex PCR assay. A mixture of 60 forward primers for TCR Vbeta segments and 13 reverse primers for TCR Jbeta segments was used in the multiplex PCR. Not all clones reach the TCRdb copy of this immuneACCESS table, which keeps in-frame sequences only. Checked studies attribute under half of the gap to unresolved V genes and leave the rest unexplained. Here the sample has roughly 120,000 clones; over 15% occur a single time. Under 2.5% of the sample comes from the top ten. The source material was PBMCs. The receptors originated from a young woman in good health and CMV-seronegative.

The chain recombines TRBV4-3 with TRBJ2-7; D is undetermined. V was cut by 2 bases and J by 3 bases, with 8 bases left in between. Germline V gene sequence: CDR1 LGHNA, CDR2 YSLEER. The CDR3 contains 13 residues. CDR3 sequence: CASSQSLYYEQYF. DNA of the CDR3: TGCGCCAGCAGCCAAAGCCTCTACTACGAGCAGTACTTC.

The chain's CDR3 is CAWSVRESSGNTIYF. DNA of the CDR3: TGTGCCTGGAGTGTCCGGGAGAGCTCTGGAAACACCATATATTTT. V is TRBV30 and J is TRBJ1-3; D remains ambiguous. Between the trimmed V and J ends, which lost 0 bases and 0 bases, there was a span of 9 bases. Germline V gene lookup returns CDR1 GTSNPN and CDR2 SVGIG (reference sequence). The CDR3 consists of 15 residues.

This clone was observed a handful of times. The chain is built from TRBV4-2 and TRBJ2-3; 7 positions agree with TRBD2. The CDR3 has 16 amino acids. Per germline, CDR1 LGHNA and CDR2 YNFKEQ. The V and J ends lost 0 bases and 4 bases, in that order; junction bases with no gene match: 7. The CDR3 DNA reads TGTGCCAGCAGCCAAGACCTTCCTAGCGGATCAGATACGCAGTATTTT. Its protein is CASSQDLPSGSDTQYF.

This clone occurred a few times. J is TRBJ2-4 and V is TRBV27, with 8 bases fitting TRBD1. Germline trimming cut 4 bases from V and 1 base from J; bases unmatched to any gene: 6. The germline CDR1 and CDR2 sequences are MNHEY and SMNVEV (reference sequence). This CDR3 comprises 16 residues. Written as DNA, the CDR3 is TGTGCCAGCAGTTCCCCAGGGGGCGACGCCAAAAACATTCAGTACTTC. Protein sequence: CASSSPGGDAKNIQYF.

The CDR3 DNA follows: TGTGCCAGCAACCCCGGGACAGGTACTTTAAGCCCCTCTGGGGCCAACGTCCTGACTTTC. This gives the protein CASNPGTGTLSPSGANVLTF. This rearrangement joins TRBV28 to TRBJ2-6, with 8 positions matching TRBD1. With V trimmed by 7 bases and J by 0 bases, 17 bases remained unmatched. Germline V CDR1 and CDR2: MDHEN, SYDVKM. The CDR3 length is 20 residues.

The rearrangement joins TRBV27 to TRBJ2-7, with 7 bases identical to TRBD1. J gave up 0 bases and V 4 bases, and 0 bases lay outside the gene matches. Per germline, CDR1 MNHEY and CDR2 SMNVEV (reference sequence). The CDR3 has 13 residues. CDR3 DNA: TGTGCCAGCAGTTGGGACAGCTCCTACGAGCAGTACTTC. Its protein product is CASSWDSSYEQYF.

This chain joins TRBV15 and TRBJ2-7; D is uncertain. Germline CDR1 reads LNHNV; CDR2 reads YYDKDF (reference sequence). The V gene lost 0 bases and the J gene lost 2 bases, with 8 bases spanning the gap. The CDR3 contains 14 residues. CDR3 amino acids: CATSREGSTYEQYF. For the CDR3, the DNA is TGTGCCACCAGCAGAGAGGGCAGTACCTACGAGCAGTACTTC.

This clone was seen a handful of times. The chain is built from TRBV27 and TRBJ2-7; D perhaps matches TRBD1 (6 bases). CDR3 length: 13 amino acids. The V end was cut by 4 bases, the J end by 12 bases, with 19 bases between. The V gene's germline CDR1 is MNHEY and CDR2 SMNVEV (reference sequence). As DNA, the CDR3 is TGTGCCAGCAGTTACCCGGGACACCCAAAACCGTACTTC. It codes for CASSYPGHPKPYF.

V usage is TRBV12-5 and J usage is TRBJ2-5; 8 nucleotides line up with TRBD1. J lost 4 bases, V lost 4 bases, and 5 bases had no gene match. The CDR3 sequence is 14 residues long. The germline gives CDR1 LGHNT, CDR2 FRNRAP. The CDR3 region is CASGSTTGAETQYF. The CDR3 DNA reads as TGTGCTAGTGGTTCGACGACAGGGGCAGAGACCCAGTACTTC.

This clone has more than one count but fewer than ten. J is TRBJ2-7 and V is TRBV5-4, with 10 bases aligning to TRBD1. This CDR3 region has 13 residues. Germline CDR1 is SGHNT and CDR2 is YYREEE (reference sequence). V was clipped by 7 bases and J by 3 bases; unmatched bases: 4. The CDR3 protein is CASEDRGGYEQYF. For the CDR3, the DNA is TGTGCCAGCGAGGACAGGGGGGGCTACGAGCAGTACTTC.

Only a few counts were recorded for this clone. The junction departs from germline at one end; a sequencing error may be responsible. This sequence joins TRBV6-5 and TRBJ2-7; TRBD2 matches 7 bases. The CDR3 spans 12 residues. Germline V gene data show CDR1 as MNHEY and CDR2 as SVGAGI. The CDR3 sequence: CASSYMGGEESF. The CDR3 DNA sequence: TGTGCCAGCAGTTATATGGGAGGGGAGGAGAGCTTC.

This clone was picked up a small number of times. The chain uses TRBV5-1 and TRBJ1-2; D is possibly TRBD1 (6 bases). The CDR3 has 14 residues. Germline CDR1 and CDR2: SGHRS and YFSETQ. Trimming shortened V by 0 bases and J by 4 bases, and 10 bases separated the two germline ends. The CDR3 sequence: CASSLGKTGYGYTF. The CDR3 coding sequence is TGCGCCAGCAGCTTGGGCAAGACAGGCTATGGCTACACCTTC.

This chain links TRBV28 with TRBJ1-2; TRBD1 matches at 7 bases. CDR1 and CDR2 from the germline V gene are MDHEN and SYDVKM. V was clipped by 3 bases and J by 5 bases; unmatched bases: 3. This CDR3 has 13 residues. CDR3 nucleotides: TGTGCCAGCAGTTTGCCAGGGGGTTATGGCTACACCTTC. This sequence encodes CASSLPGGYGYTF.

The chain links TRBV5-6 to TRBJ1-3; possibly TRBD1 for D (5 bases). Trimming removed 4 bases from V and 2 bases from J, with 16 bases in between. In germline, CDR1 is SGHDT, CDR2 YYEEEE. This CDR3 is built from 16 residues. The CDR3 sequence: CASSKPGWGAGNTIYF. The CDR3 nucleotides are TGTGCCAGCAGCAAACCCGGTTGGGGGGCTGGAAACACCATATATTTT. Drawing the rest from reference TRBV5-6 and TRBJ1-3, the complete variable domain is DAGVTQSPTHLIKTRGQQVTLRCSPKSGHDTVSWYQQALGQGPQFIFQYYEEEERQRGNFPDRFSGHQFPNYSSELNVNALLLGDSALYLCASSKPGWGAGNTIYFGEGSWLTVV.

This clone was seen only a few times. This rearrangement joins TRBV5-1 to TRBJ1-4; 7 positions agree with TRBD1. V lost 2 bases and J lost 8; bases outside the gene matches: 6. The CDR3 has 14 amino acids. Germline V CDR1 and CDR2: SGHRS, YFSETQ. The CDR3 bases are TGCGCCAGCAGCTTAAGACAGGGAGTGGAAAAACTGTTTTTT. It is translated as CASSLRQGVEKLFF. Using reference TRBV5-1 and TRBJ1-4 for the parts outside the CDR3, the full variable domain is KAGVTQTPRYLIKTRGQQVTLSCSPISGHRSVSWYQQTPGQGLQFLFEYFSETQRNKGNFPGRFSGRQFSNSRSEMNVSTLELGDSALYLCASSLRQGVEKLFFGSGTQLSVL.

This clone was seen a handful of times. The chain joins TRBV29-1 to TRBJ2-7; D might be TRBD2 (6 bases). V gave up 6 bases and J gave up 2 bases, with 14 bases separating them. CDR3 length: 13 residues. Germline V gives CDR1 SQVTM, CDR2 ANQGSEA. CDR3 DNA: TGCAGCGTGCGGGGTCAGGCAGCCTACGAGCAGTACTTC. This translates into CSVRGQAAYEQYF.

This clone showed up just a few times. The chain uses TRBV5-4 and TRBJ2-7, with TRBD2 identical over 15 bases. This CDR3 is 17 amino acids long. Per the germline V gene, CDR1 is SGHNT and CDR2 is YYREEE (reference sequence). The ends lost 4 bases at V and 7 bases at J; junction bases unmatched: 12. CDR3 nucleotides: TGTGCCAGCAGCCCCCGGACTAGCGGGGGGGTTATAAGGGAGCAGTACTTC. It codes for CASSPRTSGGVIREQYF.